This T cell receptor beta chain was observed in a study of blood T cell repertoires in COVID-19. Only in-frame clones appear in the TCRdb table, and some are missing; sequencing was by immunoSEQ multiplex PCR. This table holds 200,000 to 250,000 clones, around 87% found once. Germline CDR1 MNHNS, CDR2 SASEGT. Deletions cut 2 bases from V and 7 bases from J, with 13 bases between. The CDR3 consists of 14 residues. The sample taken for sequencing was peripheral blood. This TCR was recovered from a woman aged 45-65 years with COVID-19, enrolled during active disease. The V gene is TRBV6-1, the J gene TRBJ2-3; unclear D gene. The CDR3 region is CASSETPGTYTQYF. The DNA for the CDR3 is TGTGCCAGCAGTGAAACCCCGGGTACTTATACGCAGTATTTT.